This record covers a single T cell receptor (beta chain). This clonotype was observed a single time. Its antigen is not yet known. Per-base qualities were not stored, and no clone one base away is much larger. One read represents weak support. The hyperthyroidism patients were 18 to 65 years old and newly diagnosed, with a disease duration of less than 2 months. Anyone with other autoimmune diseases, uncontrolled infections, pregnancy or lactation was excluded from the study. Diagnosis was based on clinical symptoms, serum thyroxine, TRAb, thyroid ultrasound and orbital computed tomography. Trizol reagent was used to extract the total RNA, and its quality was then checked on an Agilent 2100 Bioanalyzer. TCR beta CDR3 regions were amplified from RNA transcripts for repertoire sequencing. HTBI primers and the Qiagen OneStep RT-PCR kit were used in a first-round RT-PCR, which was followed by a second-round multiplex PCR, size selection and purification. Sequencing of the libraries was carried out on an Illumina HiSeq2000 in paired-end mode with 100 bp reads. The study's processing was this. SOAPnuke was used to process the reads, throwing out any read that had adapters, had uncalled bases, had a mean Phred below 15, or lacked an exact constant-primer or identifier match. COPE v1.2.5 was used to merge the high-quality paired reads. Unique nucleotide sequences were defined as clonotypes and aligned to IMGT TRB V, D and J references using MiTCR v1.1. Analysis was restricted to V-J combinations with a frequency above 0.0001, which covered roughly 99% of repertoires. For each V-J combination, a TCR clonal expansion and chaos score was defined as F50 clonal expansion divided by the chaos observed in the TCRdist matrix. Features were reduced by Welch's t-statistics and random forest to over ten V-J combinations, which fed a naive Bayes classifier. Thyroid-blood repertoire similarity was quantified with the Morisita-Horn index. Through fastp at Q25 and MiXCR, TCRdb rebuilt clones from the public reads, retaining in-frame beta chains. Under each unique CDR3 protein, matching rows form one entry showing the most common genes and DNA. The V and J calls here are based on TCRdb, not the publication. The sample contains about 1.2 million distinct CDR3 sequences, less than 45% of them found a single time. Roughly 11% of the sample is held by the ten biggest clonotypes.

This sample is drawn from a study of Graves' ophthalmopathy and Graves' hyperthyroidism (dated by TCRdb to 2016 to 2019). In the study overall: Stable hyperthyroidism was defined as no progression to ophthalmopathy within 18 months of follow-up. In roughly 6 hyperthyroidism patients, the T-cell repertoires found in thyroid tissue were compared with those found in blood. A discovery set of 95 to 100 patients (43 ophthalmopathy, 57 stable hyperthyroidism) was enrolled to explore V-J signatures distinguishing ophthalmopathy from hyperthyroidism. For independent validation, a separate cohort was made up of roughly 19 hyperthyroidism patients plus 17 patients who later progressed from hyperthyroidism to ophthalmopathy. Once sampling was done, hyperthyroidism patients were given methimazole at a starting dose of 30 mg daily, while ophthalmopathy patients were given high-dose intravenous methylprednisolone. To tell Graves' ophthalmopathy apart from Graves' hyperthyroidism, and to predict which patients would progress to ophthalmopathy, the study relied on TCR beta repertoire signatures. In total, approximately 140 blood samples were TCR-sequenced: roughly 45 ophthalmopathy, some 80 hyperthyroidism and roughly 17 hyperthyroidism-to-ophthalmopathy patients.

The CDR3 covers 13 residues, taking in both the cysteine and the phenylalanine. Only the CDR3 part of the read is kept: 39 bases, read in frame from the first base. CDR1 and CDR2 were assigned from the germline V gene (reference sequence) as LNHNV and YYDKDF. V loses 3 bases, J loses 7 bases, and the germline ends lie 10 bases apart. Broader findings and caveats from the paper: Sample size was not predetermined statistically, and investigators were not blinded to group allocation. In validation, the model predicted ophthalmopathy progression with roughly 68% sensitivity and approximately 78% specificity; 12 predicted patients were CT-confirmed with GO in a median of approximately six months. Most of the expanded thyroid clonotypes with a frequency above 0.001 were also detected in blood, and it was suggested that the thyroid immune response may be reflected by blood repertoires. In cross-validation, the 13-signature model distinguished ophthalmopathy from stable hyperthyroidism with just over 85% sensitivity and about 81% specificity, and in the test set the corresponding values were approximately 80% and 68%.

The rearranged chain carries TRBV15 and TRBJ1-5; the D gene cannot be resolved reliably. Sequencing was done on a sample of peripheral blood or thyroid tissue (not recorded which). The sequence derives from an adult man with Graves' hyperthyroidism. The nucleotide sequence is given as TGTGCCACCAGCAGCCCTCCTGGACAGCCCCAGCATTTT. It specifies CATSSPPGQPQHF.